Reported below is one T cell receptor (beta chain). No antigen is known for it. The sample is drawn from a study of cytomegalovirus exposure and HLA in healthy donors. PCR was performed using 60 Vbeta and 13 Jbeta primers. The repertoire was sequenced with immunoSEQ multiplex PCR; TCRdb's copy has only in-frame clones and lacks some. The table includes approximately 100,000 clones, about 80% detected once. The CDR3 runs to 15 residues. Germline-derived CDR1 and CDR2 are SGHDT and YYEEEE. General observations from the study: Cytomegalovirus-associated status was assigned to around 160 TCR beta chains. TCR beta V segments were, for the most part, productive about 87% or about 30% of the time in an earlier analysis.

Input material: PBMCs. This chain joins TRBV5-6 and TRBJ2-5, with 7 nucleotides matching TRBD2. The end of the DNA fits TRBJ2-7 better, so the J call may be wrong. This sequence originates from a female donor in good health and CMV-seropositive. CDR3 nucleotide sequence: TGTGCCAGCACCCGGAACGGGGGGTCATCCTACGAGCAGTACTTC. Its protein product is CASTRNGGSSYEQYF.